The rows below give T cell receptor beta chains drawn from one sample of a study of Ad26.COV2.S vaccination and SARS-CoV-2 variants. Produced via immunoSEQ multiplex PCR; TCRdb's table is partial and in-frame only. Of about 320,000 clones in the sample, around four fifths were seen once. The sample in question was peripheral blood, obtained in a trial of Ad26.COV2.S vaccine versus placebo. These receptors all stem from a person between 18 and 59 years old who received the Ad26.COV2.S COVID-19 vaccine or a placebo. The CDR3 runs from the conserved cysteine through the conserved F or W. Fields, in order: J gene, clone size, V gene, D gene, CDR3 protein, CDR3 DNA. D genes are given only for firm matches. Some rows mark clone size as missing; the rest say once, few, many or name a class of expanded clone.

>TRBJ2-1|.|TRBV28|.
CASSLTPGGRLNEQFF
TGTGCCAGCAGTTTAACTCCGGGGGGCCGGCTTAATGAGCAGTTCTTC
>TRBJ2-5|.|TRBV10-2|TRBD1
CAIAGQGGQETQYF
TGCGCCATTGCGGGACAGGGAGGGCAAGAGACCCAGTACTTC
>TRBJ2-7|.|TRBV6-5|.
CASSHNRDTYEQYF
TGTGCCAGCAGTCATAACAGGGATACCTACGAGCAGTACTTC
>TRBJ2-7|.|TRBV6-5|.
CASGYTIEERQYF
TGTGCCAGCGGGTACACTATTGAAGAGAGGCAGTACTTC
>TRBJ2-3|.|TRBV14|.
CASSRLGRDTQYF
TGTGCCAGCAGCCGTCTTGGCCGGGATACGCAGTATTTT
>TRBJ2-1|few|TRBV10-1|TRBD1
CASPDPGQGYNEQFF
TGCGCCAGCCCGGACCCGGGACAGGGGTACAATGAGCAGTTCTTC
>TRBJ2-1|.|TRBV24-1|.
CAALQVNYNEQFF
TGTGCCGCTTTACAGGTTAACTACAATGAGCAGTTCTTC
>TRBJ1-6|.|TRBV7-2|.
CASSLGRMPLHF
TGTGCCAGCAGCTTAGGACGTATGCCCCTCCACTTT
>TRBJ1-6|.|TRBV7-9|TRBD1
CASSSRTGAKSPLHF
TGTGCCAGCAGCTCCAGGACAGGGGCAAAATCACCCCTCCACTTT
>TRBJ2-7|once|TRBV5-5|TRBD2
CASSSRLAGATYEQYF
TGTGCCAGCAGCTCGAGACTAGCGGGAGCGACCTACGAGCAGTACTTC
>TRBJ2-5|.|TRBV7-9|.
CASSLLALVSGFRQETQYF
TGTGCCAGCAGCTTATTAGCCCTAGTAAGCGGGTTCCGACAAGAGACCCAGTACTTC
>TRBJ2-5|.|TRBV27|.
CASSLSVEAGAGETQYF
TGTGCCAGCAGTTTATCGGTTGAGGCGGGGGCTGGGGAGACCCAGTACTTC
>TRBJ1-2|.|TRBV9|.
CASSPDSSFYGYTF
TGTGCCAGCTCGCCAGACAGTTCCTTCTATGGCTACACCTTC
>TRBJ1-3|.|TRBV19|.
CASLTDFGNTIYF
TGTGCCAGCCTAACAGACTTCGGAAACACCATATATTTT
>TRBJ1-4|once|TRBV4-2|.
CASSQAYRFEGLVEKLFF
TGTGCCAGCAGCCAAGCTTATCGTTTCGAGGGATTGGTTGAAAAACTGTTTTTT
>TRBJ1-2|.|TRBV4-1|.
CASSQVAASKGGYTF
TGCGCCAGCAGCCAAGTTGCGGCCTCTAAGGGCGGCTACACCTTC
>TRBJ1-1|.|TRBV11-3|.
CASEETTNTEAFF
TGTGCCAGCGAAGAGACAACGAACACTGAAGCTTTCTTT
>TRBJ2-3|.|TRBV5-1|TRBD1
CASSEKTGTPTDTQYF
TGCGCCAGCAGCGAAAAGACAGGGACCCCCACAGATACGCAGTATTTT
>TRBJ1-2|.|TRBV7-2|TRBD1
CASVDRSYGYTF
TGTGCCAGCGTGGACAGGTCCTATGGCTACACCTTC
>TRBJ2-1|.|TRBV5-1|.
CASSLEPLPSEQFF
TGCGCCAGCAGCTTGGAGCCTCTCCCATCGGAGCAGTTCTTC
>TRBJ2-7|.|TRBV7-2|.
CASSFVSGGADYEQYF
TGTGCCAGCAGCTTTGTTTCGGGCGGGGCCGATTACGAGCAGTACTTC
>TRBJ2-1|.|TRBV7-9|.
CASSSFLVSGPISYNEQFF
TGTGCCAGCAGTTCCTTCCTGGTATCAGGGCCAATCTCCTACAATGAGCAGTTCTTC
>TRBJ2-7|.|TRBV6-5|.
CASSQGRYSYEQYF
TGTGCCAGCAGCCAGGGACGCTACTCCTACGAGCAGTACTTC
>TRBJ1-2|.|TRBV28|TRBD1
CASSRDSLYGYTF
TGTGCCAGCAGTAGGGACAGTCTCTATGGCTACACCTTC
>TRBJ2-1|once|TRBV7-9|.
CASSRPATHDNEQFF
TGTGCCAGCAGCCGTCCGGCGACTCATGACAATGAGCAGTTCTTC
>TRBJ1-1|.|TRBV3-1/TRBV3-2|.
CASSHGGRNAEAFF
TGTGCCAGCAGCCACGGGGGGAGGAACGCTGAAGCTTTCTTT
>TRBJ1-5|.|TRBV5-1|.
CASSLDPDQPQHF
TGCGCCAGCAGCTTGGATCCGGATCAGCCCCAGCATTTT
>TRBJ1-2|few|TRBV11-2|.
CASSFQGLLYGYTF
TGTGCCAGCAGCTTTCAAGGATTATTATATGGCTACACCTTC
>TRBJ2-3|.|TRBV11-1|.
CASSPVGSGGTDTQYF
TGTGCCAGCAGCCCGGTGGGTAGCGGAGGCACAGATACGCAGTATTTT
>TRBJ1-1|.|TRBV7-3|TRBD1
CASSPDRAGTEAFF
TGTGCCAGCAGCCCGGACAGGGCTGGCACTGAAGCTTTCTTT
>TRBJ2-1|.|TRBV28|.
CASSFWRTYNEQFF
TGTGCCAGCAGTTTCTGGCGAACCTACAATGAGCAGTTCTTC
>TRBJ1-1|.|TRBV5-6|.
CASSSNPGVSEAFF
TGTGCCAGCAGCTCAAATCCAGGGGTCTCTGAAGCTTTCTTT
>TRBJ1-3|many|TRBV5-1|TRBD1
CASSPGDRKGNTIYF
TGCGCCAGCAGCCCAGGGGACAGGAAAGGAAACACCATATATTTT
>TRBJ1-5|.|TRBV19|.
CASSIWRNQPQHF
TGTGCCAGTAGTATTTGGAGGAATCAGCCCCAGCATTTT
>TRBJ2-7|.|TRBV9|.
CASSDHPGGEQYF
TGTGCCAGCAGCGATCATCCGGGTGGAGAGCAGTACTTC
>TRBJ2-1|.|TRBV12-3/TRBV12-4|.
CASSTRALTEQFF
TGTGCCAGCAGCACTCGAGCGTTGACTGAGCAGTTCTTC
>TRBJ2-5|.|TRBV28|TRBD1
CASLDRDTETQYF
TGTGCCAGCTTGGACAGGGACACGGAGACCCAGTACTTC
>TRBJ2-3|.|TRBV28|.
CASSDPRGGTDTQYF
TGTGCCAGCAGTGACCCTAGAGGGGGCACAGATACGCAGTATTTT
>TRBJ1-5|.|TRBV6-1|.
CASSDAQGQPQHF
TGTGCCAGCAGTGATGCCCAGGGTCAGCCCCAGCATTTT
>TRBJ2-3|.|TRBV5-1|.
CASSFSALLTDTQYF
TGCGCCAGCAGCTTCAGTGCACTCCTCACAGATACGCAGTATTTT
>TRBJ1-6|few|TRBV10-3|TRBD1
CAIGQGSSYNSPLHF
TGTGCCATCGGACAGGGAAGCTCCTATAATTCACCCCTCCACTTT
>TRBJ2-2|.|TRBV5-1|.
CASSYHGQLTGELFF
TGCGCCAGCAGCTACCACGGACAGCTTACCGGGGAGCTGTTTTTT
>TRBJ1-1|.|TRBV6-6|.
CASRGSWTEAFF
TGTGCCAGCAGGGGGAGTTGGACTGAAGCTTTCTTT
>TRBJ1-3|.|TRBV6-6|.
CASNLQEGNTIYF
TGTGCCAGCAACCTACAAGAGGGAAACACCATATATTTT
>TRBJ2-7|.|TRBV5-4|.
CASSLAAVSYEQYF
TGTGCCAGCAGCTTGGCGGCAGTTTCCTACGAGCAGTACTTC
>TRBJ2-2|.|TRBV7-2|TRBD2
CASSSQRGGPGELFF
TGTGCCAGCAGCTCGCAGCGGGGGGGCCCCGGGGAGCTGTTTTTT
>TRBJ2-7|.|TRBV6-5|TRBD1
CASSYGTGRWEQYF
TGTGCCAGCAGTTACGGGACAGGGAGGTGGGAGCAGTACTTC
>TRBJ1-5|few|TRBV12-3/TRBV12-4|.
CASSLGSNQPQHF
TGTGCCAGCAGTTTAGGTAGCAATCAGCCCCAGCATTTT